Each of the 4 T cell receptor beta chains below was sequenced from the same sample in a study of shared clonotypes between healthy human individuals (dated by TCRdb to 2020 to 2021). Libraries were built with the immunoSEQ multiplex PCR assay. This is the immuneACCESS table as TCRdb keeps it, with only in-frame sequences that have V and J called. A part of the clones is gone; compared with another copy, unresolved V genes explain less than half, and the rest is unexplained. This sample gives more than 550,000 clones in total; around 90% of them show up just once. The ten largest clones take up 34% of the sample. Specimen: memory CD8+ T cells from PBMCs. What this sample's cell subset or site label stands for: CD45RO+ cells pooled with CCR7-negative TemRA cells. The receptors stem from a man aged 18 to 29 in good health. Some clones in this sample may be carry-over from other donors' samples.

This clone was seen a single time. This chain joins TRBV6-1 and TRBJ2-5, with TRBD1 as a possible D gene (6 bases). CDR3 length: 14 residues. CDR1 is MNHNS and CDR2 is SASEGT in the germline V gene. The V end lost 1 base, the J end lost 4 bases, and 10 bases lay between the germline ends. CDR3 nucleotides: TGTGCCAGCAGTGAAGTTAGGGGGAGAGAGACCCAGTACTTC. Amino acid sequence: CASSEVRGRETQYF.

This chain links TRBV28 with TRBJ1-1; D gene ambiguous. The CDR3 extends over 14 amino acids. V dropped 3 bases and J dropped 1 base, with 9 bases sitting between them. Germline CDR1 is MDHEN and CDR2 is SYDVKM. CDR3 protein: CASSLPDPNTEAFF. The DNA of the CDR3 is TGTGCCAGCAGTTTGCCGGACCCGAACACTGAAGCTTTCTTT.

This chain links TRBV5-1 with TRBJ2-7; possible D gene TRBD2, 6 bases. Per germline, CDR1 SGHRS and CDR2 YFSETQ. The CDR3 spans 13 residues. With 0 bases removed from V and 6 bases from J, the gap between germline ends came to 10 bases. The DNA for the CDR3 is TGCGCCAGCAGCTTGGGGGACTTACCCGAGCAGTACTTC. The encoded protein is CASSLGDLPEQYF.

V is TRBV11-2 and J is TRBJ2-5; D not certain. The CDR3 covers 15 residues. V was pared by 0 bases and J by 1 base, with 9 bases between. Germline CDR1 and CDR2: SGHAT and FQNNGV. CDR3 nucleotides: TGTGCCAGCAGCTTAGAGCCAGGCCTCCAAGAGACCCAGTACTTC. Translating gives CASSLEPGLQETQYF.